The next 29 T cell receptor beta chains were all read from a single sample in a study of blood T cells in healthy people across ages. The second PCR ran about 6 to 11 cycles with a sample-barcoded 5' primer and J-beta primers. In TCRdb, the 5' RACE reads were re-called with MiXCR into one record per CDR3 protein. The repertoire holds over 700,000 distinct CDR3 sequences, with around 25% as singletons. The sample was also reused in another study, on T cells of mothers and their children.

Material for sequencing was blood. These receptors came from a boy aged 10-17 years in good health.

The sample holds a few counts of this clonotype. The gene calls are TRBV7-2 and TRBJ2-1; the D gene is possibly TRBD2 (5 bases). Deletions cut 7 bases from V and 3 bases from J, with 16 bases between. The CDR3 contains 15 residues. The V gene's germline CDR1 is SGHTA and CDR2 FQGNSA. CDR3 residues: CASTFARGNYNEQFF. The CDR3 coding sequence is TGTGCCAGCACATTCGCTCGGGGAAACTACAATGAGCAGTTCTTC.

This clonotype turned up a few times. The genes are TRBV12-3 or TRBV12-4 and TRBJ1-1; 7 nucleotides match TRBD1. This CDR3 is built from 11 residues. V was pared by 6 bases and J by 10 bases, with 5 bases of the junction left unmatched. In DNA, the CDR3 is TGTGCCAGCAGCGTCACAGGGGTAGCTTTCTTT. It yields the protein CASSVTGVAFF.

This clonotype was detected only a few times. The chain employs TRBV3-1 and TRBJ2-5; no firm D call. The CDR3 is 15 amino acids. The V gene lost 0 bases and the J gene lost 1 base, with 9 bases spanning the gap. Germline lookup yields CDR1 LGHDT and CDR2 YNNKEL (reference sequence). The CDR3 region is CASSQEHRVQETQYF. Here the CDR3 DNA reads TGTGCCAGCAGCCAAGAACACAGAGTCCAAGAGACCCAGTACTTC.

The rearrangement joins TRBV28 to TRBJ2-1, with 8 positions matching TRBD2. Germline loops: CDR1 MDHEN, CDR2 SYDVKM. This CDR3 is built from 16 residues. The trim removed 4 bases at V and 2 bases at J, leaving 7 bases unmatched. Written as DNA, the CDR3 is TGTGCCAGCAGTTCCCGCCTAGCGGGTACCTACAATGAGCAGTTCTTC. It yields the protein CASSSRLAGTYNEQFF.

This clonotype was detected only a few times. The CDR3 reads CASSHYGSNYGYTF. The DNA for the CDR3 is TGTGCCAGCAGCCACTACGGGTCAAACTATGGCTACACCTTC. The V gene is TRBV6-5, the J gene TRBJ1-2; no clear D gene. V lost 6 bases and J 2 bases, leaving 13 bases between the germline ends. This CDR3 has 14 amino acids. Per germline, CDR1 MNHEY and CDR2 SVGAGI.

The chain links TRBV9 to TRBJ2-1, with 7 bases lining up with TRBD1. Germline trimming cut 0 bases from V and 8 bases from J; bases unmatched to any gene: 5. Germline-derived CDR1 and CDR2 are SGDLS and YYNGEE. The CDR3 runs to 14 residues. CDR3 nucleotides: TGTGCCAGCAGCGTAGAAGGGGGCTCACATGAGCAGTTCTTC. Residues: CASSVEGGSHEQFF.

This chain joins TRBV5-6 and TRBJ1-1; 8 bases are a match to TRBD1. Trimming at V came to 4 bases and at J to 4 bases, leaving 18 bases not matched to a gene. The CDR3 length is 18 residues. Germline V gene lookup returns CDR1 SGHDT and CDR2 YYEEEE. In nucleotides, the CDR3 is TGTGCCAGCAGCCTGGGGGCAGGGGGCGCGTTATGGGTCACTGAAGCTTTCTTT. Amino acids: CASSLGAGGALWVTEAFF.

This clonotype was counted between two and nine times. The J gene is TRBJ2-1, the V gene TRBV2; a possible D gene is TRBD2 (5 bases). Germline V CDR1 and CDR2: SNHLY, FYNNEI. CDR3 size: 12 residues. V lost 3 bases and J lost 9, with 9 bases in between. The CDR3 here is CASSEARGEQFF. DNA for the CDR3: TGTGCCAGCAGTGAGGCCCGGGGTGAGCAGTTCTTC.

This clonotype was observed a few times. CDR3 nucleotides: TGTGCCAGCAGTTATAGCGGTTCAGAGACCCAGTACTTC. Translation gives CASSYSGSETQYF. J is TRBJ2-5 and V is TRBV28; maybe TRBD2 (6 bases). V shed 4 bases and J shed 4 bases, with 10 bases lying between them. Germline V gives CDR1 MDHEN, CDR2 SYDVKM. The CDR3 is made up of 13 amino acids. The complete variable domain, with remaining parts taken from reference TRBV28 and TRBJ2-5, reads DVKVTQSSRYLVKRTGEKVFLECVQDMDHENMFWYRQDPGLGLRLIYFSYDVKMKEKGDIPEGYSVSREKKERFSLILESASTNQTSMYLCASSYSGSETQYFGPGTRLLVL.

This clonotype has just a few counts. V gene TRBV28 combines with J gene TRBJ2-7; D might be TRBD1 (6 bases). The CDR3 sequence is 15 residues long. With 7 bases removed from V and 2 bases from J, the gap between germline ends came to 18 bases. Germline V gene data show CDR1 as MDHEN and CDR2 as SYDVKM. The CDR3 DNA is TGTGCCAGCACCCTGGCGGGTGGGGACACCTACGAGCAGTACTTC. It specifies CASTLAGGDTYEQYF.

This clonotype appeared a few times. The genes are TRBV3-1 and TRBJ1-4; 7 positions agree with TRBD1. CDR3 length equals 15 residues. The ends lost 4 bases at V and 4 bases at J; junction bases unmatched: 6. Germline CDR1 reads LGHDT; CDR2 reads YNNKEL (reference sequence). Here the CDR3 reads CASSPRDRYNEKLFF. CDR3 nucleotides: TGTGCCAGCAGCCCGCGGGACAGATATAATGAAAAACTGTTTTTT.

The chain is built from TRBV7-6 and TRBJ2-7; 11 positions agree with TRBD1. The DNA end is more similar to TRBJ2-1, so the J call may be wrong. The CDR3 has 15 amino acids. Germline assignment: CDR1 SGHVS and CDR2 FNYEAQ. CDR3 sequence: CASSSGQGDNNEQFF. CDR3 coding DNA: TGTGCCAGCAGCTCGGGACAGGGGGACAACAATGAGCAGTTCTTC.

This sequence joins TRBV6-5 and TRBJ1-4, with a possible D match to TRBD1 (5 bases). The CDR3 sequence is 14 residues long. Per germline, CDR1 MNHEY and CDR2 SVGAGI. The germline V and J ends were trimmed by 7 bases and 5 bases, with 14 bases remaining between them. The CDR3: CASKEGMENEKLFF. DNA for the CDR3: TGTGCCAGCAAGGAGGGGATGGAGAATGAAAAACTGTTTTTT.

This chain links TRBV6-2 or TRBV6-3 with TRBJ2-7; D is perhaps TRBD1 (6 bases). V lost 2 bases and J lost 2, with 13 bases in between. The V gene's germline CDR1 is MNHEY and CDR2 SVGEGT. CDR3 length: 15 amino acids. The DNA for the CDR3 is TGTGCCAGCAGTTACAAGACAGGCCTCCCCTACGAGCAGTACTTC. Residues: CASSYKTGLPYEQYF.

This clonotype was seen a few times. The chain links TRBV2 to TRBJ2-1; D unresolved. This CDR3 comprises 11 residues. CDR1 and CDR2 from the germline V gene are SNHLY and FYNNEI. The V end was cut by 4 bases, the J end by 7 bases, with 5 bases between. The CDR3 coding sequence is TGTGCCAGCAGTGCAGTTAATGAGCAGTTCTTC. Amino acids: CASSAVNEQFF.

This clonotype was found a few times. J is TRBJ2-1 and V is TRBV11-3; 10 nucleotides align to TRBD2. Trimming at V came to 6 bases and at J to 3 bases, leaving 5 bases not matched to a gene. The CDR3 spans 15 residues. The germline V gene has CDR1 SGHNT and CDR2 YENEEA. CDR3 residues: CASRWLAGDYNEQFF. The CDR3 region has the DNA TGTGCCAGCAGATGGCTAGCGGGGGACTACAATGAGCAGTTCTTC.

This chain joins TRBV5-1 and TRBJ2-5, with 7 positions matching TRBD1. Germline CDR1 and CDR2: SGHRS and YFSETQ. V was clipped by 4 bases and J by 2 bases; unmatched bases: 8. The CDR3 extends over 15 amino acids. The CDR3 protein is CASSPSPGQQETQYF. Here the CDR3 DNA reads TGCGCCAGCAGCCCGTCTCCGGGACAGCAAGAGACCCAGTACTTC. The full variable domain, completed using reference TRBV5-1 and TRBJ2-5, is KAGVTQTPRYLIKTRGQQVTLSCSPISGHRSVSWYQQTPGQGLQFLFEYFSETQRNKGNFPGRFSGRQFSNSRSEMNVSTLELGDSALYLCASSPSPGQQETQYFGPGTRLLVL.

This clonotype has just a few counts. The chain couples TRBV7-6 to TRBJ2-6, with 8 bases aligning to TRBD2. J was trimmed by 2 bases and V by 5 bases; bases with no gene match: 11. Germline V gene lookup returns CDR1 SGHVS and CDR2 FNYEAQ. This CDR3 is 18 amino acids long. CDR3 nucleotide sequence: TGTGCCAGCAGCCCTCGGGGGGGGTCGAGCCCTGGGGCCAACGTCCTGACTTTC. Its protein product is CASSPRGGSSPGANVLTF. Full variable domain (outside the CDR3, taken from reference TRBV7-6 and TRBJ2-6): GAGVSQSPRYKVTKRGQDVALRCDPISGHVSLYWYRQALGQGPEFLTYFNYEAQQDKSGLPNDRFSAERPEGSISTLTIQRTEQRDSAMYRCASSPRGGSSPGANVLTFGAGSRLTVL.

The V gene is TRBV20-1, the J gene TRBJ2-7; D is uncertain. V was trimmed by 0 bases and J by 4 bases, leaving 7 bases between them. CDR3 length: 12 amino acids. Per germline, CDR1 DFQATT and CDR2 SNEGSKA (reference sequence). The chain's CDR3 is CSAREDGYEQYF. CDR3 nucleotides: TGCAGTGCTAGAGAGGACGGGTACGAGCAGTACTTC.

The V gene is TRBV7-3, the J gene TRBJ1-2; a possible D gene is TRBD1 (6 bases). The CDR3 contains 14 residues. Trimming cost V 2 bases and J 4 bases, with 11 bases left between them. CDR1 SGHTA and CDR2 FQGTGA come from the germline V gene. Here the CDR3 DNA reads TGTGCCAGCAGCTTAGGACAGTCTGTCTATGGCTACACCTTC. This translates into CASSLGQSVYGYTF.

The rearrangement links TRBV29-1 to TRBJ2-7, with a weak D call TRBD1 (5 bases). Germline CDR1 SQVTM, CDR2 ANQGSEA. V was trimmed by 3 bases and J by 13 bases, leaving 16 bases between them. This CDR3 is 11 amino acids long. The chain's CDR3 is CSVEGLDKLYF. The CDR3 region has the DNA TGCAGCGTTGAGGGTTTGGACAAGCTATACTTC.

This chain connects TRBV7-9 to TRBJ2-3; the D gene is possibly TRBD1 (6 bases). Germline CDR1 reads SEHNR; CDR2 reads FQNEAQ (reference sequence). CDR3 length equals 16 residues. The V gene lost 10 bases and the J gene lost 0 bases, with 20 bases spanning the gap. CDR3 region: CAIKSEDSLSTDTQYF. The CDR3 DNA reads as TGTGCCATCAAGTCAGAGGACAGCCTAAGCACAGATACGCAGTATTTT.

This clonotype has only a few counts. The chain is built from TRBV5-1 and TRBJ2-5; maybe TRBD1 (5 bases). The CDR3 loop spans 13 amino acids. The germline CDR1 and CDR2 sequences are SGHRS and YFSETQ. V lost 0 bases to trimming and J lost 11 bases, with 14 bases between them. For the CDR3, the DNA is TGCGCCAGCAGCTTGGAAGGGGCAGGGATGCAGTACTTC. This sequence encodes CASSLEGAGMQYF.

This clonotype came up a few times. V is TRBV6-5 and J is TRBJ1-2; a weak D match, TRBD1 (5 bases). CDR1 and CDR2 from the germline V gene are MNHEY and SVGAGI. Trimming removed 0 bases from V and 8 bases from J, with 25 bases in between. The CDR3 totals 18 residues. The CDR3 spells CASSYSMSATVLEGGYTF. In DNA form, the CDR3 reads TGTGCCAGCAGTTACTCGATGTCTGCGACAGTCCTCGAGGGAGGCTACACCTTC.

The chain couples TRBV28 to TRBJ2-7; D gene ambiguous. This CDR3 is 14 amino acids long. In germline, CDR1 is MDHEN, CDR2 SYDVKM. Trimming left V 5 bases short and J 2 bases short, with 13 bases between. The CDR3 sequence: CASSRPTTTYEQYF. CDR3 coding DNA: TGTGCCAGCAGTCGCCCTACTACCACCTACGAGCAGTACTTC. Full variable domain (remainder filled in from reference TRBV28 and TRBJ2-7): DVKVTQSSRYLVKRTGEKVFLECVQDMDHENMFWYRQDPGLGLRLIYFSYDVKMKEKGDIPEGYSVSREKKERFSLILESASTNQTSMYLCASSRPTTTYEQYFGPGTRLTVT.

The chain joins TRBV7-9 to TRBJ2-3; D not resolved. Germline V lookup: CDR1 SEHNR, CDR2 FQNEAQ (reference sequence). The CDR3 runs 14 residues. V was shortened by 5 bases and J by 6 bases, with 15 bases between the two germline ends. The CDR3 DNA follows: TGTGCCAGCAGCCCAAGACCAGAACGTGATACGCAGTATTTT. Amino acids: CASSPRPERDTQYF. Supplemented by reference TRBV7-9 and TRBJ2-3, the full variable domain reads DTGVSQNPRHKITKRGQNVTFRCDPISEHNRLYWYRQTLGQGPEFLTYFQNEAQLEKSRLLSDRFSAERPKGSFSTLEIQRTEQGDSAMYLCASSPRPERDTQYFGPGTRLTVL.

This clonotype has a single count. This chain uses TRBV20-1 with TRBJ1-2; D perhaps matches TRBD1 (6 bases). V gave up 1 base and J gave up 3 bases, with 9 bases separating them. The CDR3 contains 13 residues. Germline loops: CDR1 DFQATT, CDR2 SNEGSKA (reference sequence). CDR3 loop: CSARADRDYGYTF. CDR3 DNA sequence: TGCAGTGCTAGAGCGGACAGAGACTATGGCTACACCTTC.

This chain joins TRBV7-3 and TRBJ2-3, with a tentative D call TRBD1 (5 bases). V was pared by 7 bases and J by 6 bases, with 14 bases between. The CDR3 is made up of 13 amino acids. CDR1 and CDR2 from the germline V gene are SGHTA and FQGTGA. The CDR3 DNA sequence: TGTGCCAGCACCAAACGTCCAGGGGATACGCAGTATTTT. Residues: CASTKRPGDTQYF.

The CDR3 spells CASSQVSLGPNEKLFF. CDR3 nucleotides: TGCGCCAGCAGCCAAGTCTCACTGGGACCAAATGAAAAACTGTTTTTT. This chain joins TRBV4-1 and TRBJ1-4; D possibly corresponds to TRBD1 (5 bases). The CDR3 spans 16 residues. Germline CDR1 and CDR2: MGHRA and YSYEKL. Trimming pared 1 base from V and 5 bases from J, leaving 14 bases between.